A selection of T cell receptor beta chains follows, all from one sample in a study of T cells in Graves' hyperthyroidism and ophthalmopathy. TCRdb ran MiXCR on the multiplex PCR reads and lists one entry per CDR3 protein. The table includes 100,000 to 140,000 distinct CDR3 sequences, 16% detected once. Input material: blood. All receptors derive from a woman in her forties or fifties with Graves' hyperthyroidism. Each CDR3 is given with its conserved first and last residue. The order of the fields is V gene, clone size, CDR3 length, D gene, J gene, CDR3 DNA, CDR3 protein. D genes are given only for firm matches. Only part of the rows carry a size: once, few, many, or a class if the clone is expanded.

v_call: TRBV10-2
clone_size: -
cdr3_length: 14
d_call: -
j_call: TRBJ1-5
cdr3_nt: TGCGCCAGCAGTGAGTCGAAAGGGAATCAGCCCCAGCATTTT
cdr3_aa: CASSESKGNQPQHF

v_call: TRBV11-3
clone_size: many
cdr3_length: 16
d_call: -
j_call: TRBJ2-1
cdr3_nt: TGTGCCAGCAGCTTAAGGGGCAGCAGCTCCTACAATGAGCAGTTCTTC
cdr3_aa: CASSLRGSSSYNEQFF

v_call: TRBV11-2
clone_size: many
cdr3_length: 16
d_call: -
j_call: TRBJ2-5
cdr3_nt: TGTGCCAGCAGCCCCCCCTTTGGCCTAGATCATTTGACCCAGTACTTC
cdr3_aa: CASSPPFGLDHLTQYF

v_call: TRBV2
clone_size: -
cdr3_length: 12
d_call: -
j_call: TRBJ2-7
cdr3_nt: TGTGCCAGCAGACAGCTCTCCTACGAGCAGTACTTC
cdr3_aa: CASRQLSYEQYF

v_call: TRBV30
clone_size: -
cdr3_length: 12
d_call: -
j_call: TRBJ1-1
cdr3_nt: TGTGCCTGGAGTCGGGCCAACACTGAAGCTTTCTTT
cdr3_aa: CAWSRANTEAFF

v_call: TRBV6-2/TRBV6-3
clone_size: few
cdr3_length: 17
d_call: TRBD2
j_call: TRBJ2-1
cdr3_nt: TGTGCCAGCAGTTACTCAGCGGGAGCCGGAAATTACAGTGAGCAGTTCTTC
cdr3_aa: CASSYSAGAGNYSEQFF

v_call: TRBV27
clone_size: many
cdr3_length: 12
d_call: TRBD1
j_call: TRBJ1-2
cdr3_nt: TGTGCCAGCGCCACAGGGGGCGATGGCTACACCTTC
cdr3_aa: CASATGGDGYTF

v_call: TRBV4-2
clone_size: many
cdr3_length: 16
d_call: -
j_call: TRBJ2-3
cdr3_nt: TGTGCCAGCAGCCAAGAAACGGTGTCAGGGACAGATACGCAGTATTTT
cdr3_aa: CASSQETVSGTDTQYF

v_call: TRBV6-2/TRBV6-3
clone_size: -
cdr3_length: 13
d_call: TRBD1
j_call: TRBJ1-1
cdr3_nt: TGTGCCAGCACTAAAGGGACAGCCTCTGAAGCTTTCTTT
cdr3_aa: CASTKGTASEAFF

v_call: TRBV7-6
clone_size: many
cdr3_length: 15
d_call: -
j_call: TRBJ1-1
cdr3_nt: TGTGCCAGCAGCTTATTGGACAAAGGCTACACTGAAGCTTTCTTT
cdr3_aa: CASSLLDKGYTEAFF

v_call: TRBV28
clone_size: many
cdr3_length: 15
d_call: TRBD2
j_call: TRBJ2-3
cdr3_nt: TGTGCCAGCAGCCCCAGCGGGAGGAACACAGATACGCAGTATTTT
cdr3_aa: CASSPSGRNTDTQYF

v_call: TRBV6-1
clone_size: few
cdr3_length: 12
d_call: -
j_call: TRBJ1-1
cdr3_nt: TGTGCCAGCAGTTACGAGGGCCCCGAAGCTTTCTTT
cdr3_aa: CASSYEGPEAFF

v_call: TRBV2
clone_size: -
cdr3_length: 13
d_call: -
j_call: TRBJ2-7
cdr3_nt: TGTGCCACCACCCCCGGGACAAACTACGAGCAGTACTTC
cdr3_aa: CATTPGTNYEQYF

v_call: TRBV20-1
clone_size: few
cdr3_length: 17
d_call: TRBD2
j_call: TRBJ2-1
cdr3_nt: TGCAGTGCCCCGGGACCGGGACTAGCGGGAGGTTTTATTGAGCAGTTCTTC
cdr3_aa: CSAPGPGLAGGFIEQFF

v_call: TRBV18
clone_size: many
cdr3_length: 14
d_call: -
j_call: TRBJ1-2
cdr3_nt: TGTGCCAGCTCACTCCGGACGGAAAACTATGGCTACACCTTC
cdr3_aa: CASSLRTENYGYTF

v_call: TRBV30
clone_size: -
cdr3_length: 14
d_call: -
j_call: TRBJ2-3
cdr3_nt: TGTGCCTGGAGTGTAGGACTCTCCACAGATACGCAGTATTTT
cdr3_aa: CAWSVGLSTDTQYF

v_call: TRBV20-1
clone_size: many
cdr3_length: 15
d_call: TRBD2
j_call: TRBJ2-7
cdr3_nt: TGCAGTGCTAGAGAAACTAGCGGGGGGCTAATCGAGCAGTACTTC
cdr3_aa: CSARETSGGLIEQYF

v_call: TRBV19
clone_size: few
cdr3_length: 15
d_call: -
j_call: TRBJ1-5
cdr3_nt: TGTGCCAGTAGTATCGGTTCGGGATACAATCAGCCCCAGCATTTT
cdr3_aa: CASSIGSGYNQPQHF

v_call: TRBV7-9
clone_size: many
cdr3_length: 14
d_call: -
j_call: TRBJ2-7
cdr3_nt: TGTGCCAGCAGCCCATGGGACACTTCCTACGAGCAGTACTTC
cdr3_aa: CASSPWDTSYEQYF

v_call: TRBV12-3/TRBV12-4
clone_size: many
cdr3_length: 13
d_call: -
j_call: TRBJ1-1
cdr3_nt: TGTGCCAGCAGTTCGGGACTGAACACTGAAGCTTTCTTT
cdr3_aa: CASSSGLNTEAFF

v_call: TRBV3-1
clone_size: many
cdr3_length: 17
d_call: TRBD2
j_call: TRBJ2-5
cdr3_nt: TGTGCCAGCAGCCTCCCGGAAGGGTACAGCGGGGGTCAGATCCAGTACTTC
cdr3_aa: CASSLPEGYSGGQIQYF

v_call: TRBV9
clone_size: many
cdr3_length: 15
d_call: TRBD2
j_call: TRBJ2-2
cdr3_nt: TGTGCCAGCAGCGTAGTTGCGGGAGGCCCCGGGGAGCTGTTTTTT
cdr3_aa: CASSVVAGGPGELFF

v_call: TRBV28
clone_size: -
cdr3_length: 16
d_call: -
j_call: TRBJ2-3
cdr3_nt: TGTGCCAGCAGTCCCGGGACCAATTTTGAGACAGATACGCAGTATTTT
cdr3_aa: CASSPGTNFETDTQYF

v_call: TRBV28
clone_size: many
cdr3_length: 14
d_call: -
j_call: TRBJ1-5
cdr3_nt: TGTGCCAGCAGTTTATATCAGGGTGATGGGCCCCAGCATTTT
cdr3_aa: CASSLYQGDGPQHF

v_call: TRBV5-1
clone_size: -
cdr3_length: 17
d_call: TRBD2
j_call: TRBJ2-1
cdr3_nt: TGCGCCAGCAGCCGGACTAGCGGGGGGATAGTCTACAATGAGCAGTTCTTC
cdr3_aa: CASSRTSGGIVYNEQFF

v_call: TRBV7-9
clone_size: many
cdr3_length: 15
d_call: TRBD2
j_call: TRBJ2-1
cdr3_nt: TGTGCCAGCGTCCTCGGGACTAGCGGGAGGGATGAGCAGTTCTTC
cdr3_aa: CASVLGTSGRDEQFF

v_call: TRBV5-1
clone_size: many
cdr3_length: 13
d_call: -
j_call: TRBJ2-7
cdr3_nt: TGCGCCAGCAGCTACCAGGGATCCTACGAGCAGTACTTC
cdr3_aa: CASSYQGSYEQYF

v_call: TRBV20-1
clone_size: -
cdr3_length: 17
d_call: -
j_call: TRBJ1-5
cdr3_nt: TGCAGTGCTATCCCCCTCAGGAATTCGGGCAGCAATCAGCCCCAGCATTTT
cdr3_aa: CSAIPLRNSGSNQPQHF

v_call: TRBV6-1
clone_size: -
cdr3_length: 14
d_call: TRBD1
j_call: TRBJ1-5
cdr3_nt: TGTGCCAGCAGTCATGGGACAGGACATCAGCCCCAGCATTTT
cdr3_aa: CASSHGTGHQPQHF

v_call: TRBV2
clone_size: many
cdr3_length: 12
d_call: -
j_call: TRBJ1-5
cdr3_nt: TGTGCCAGTACCCGCGGAAGTCAGCCCCAGCATTTT
cdr3_aa: CASTRGSQPQHF

v_call: TRBV20-1
clone_size: -
cdr3_length: 19
d_call: TRBD2
j_call: TRBJ2-3
cdr3_nt: TGCAGTGCTAGAGTCATGTCGGGACTAGCGGACACTAGCACAGATACGCAGTATTTT
cdr3_aa: CSARVMSGLADTSTDTQYF

v_call: TRBV28
clone_size: many
cdr3_length: 11
d_call: -
j_call: TRBJ1-1
cdr3_nt: TGTGCCAGCATACAGAACACTGAAGCTTTCTTT
cdr3_aa: CASIQNTEAFF

v_call: TRBV29-1
clone_size: many
cdr3_length: 13
d_call: TRBD1
j_call: TRBJ2-7
cdr3_nt: TGCAGCGTGGGGACAGGGCTCCCCTACGAGCAGTACTTC
cdr3_aa: CSVGTGLPYEQYF

v_call: TRBV28
clone_size: many
cdr3_length: 14
d_call: TRBD1
j_call: TRBJ2-7
cdr3_nt: TGTGCCAGCGACAAGGCACAGGGGGCGTTCGAGCAGTACTTC
cdr3_aa: CASDKAQGAFEQYF

v_call: TRBV7-9
clone_size: few
cdr3_length: 15
d_call: -
j_call: TRBJ2-1
cdr3_nt: TGTGCCAGCAGCCCACGCCGGCAGGAGGGCAATGAGCAGTTCTTC
cdr3_aa: CASSPRRQEGNEQFF

v_call: TRBV11-2
clone_size: many
cdr3_length: 18
d_call: TRBD1
j_call: TRBJ2-3
cdr3_nt: TGTGCCAGCAGCCCATTAAAGGGATACAGGGGAGCTATGGGAACGCAGTATTTT
cdr3_aa: CASSPLKGYRGAMGTQYF

v_call: TRBV28
clone_size: many
cdr3_length: 14
d_call: TRBD1
j_call: TRBJ1-2
cdr3_nt: TGTGCCAGCAGTTTACCGGGACAGGGCTATGGCTACACCTTC
cdr3_aa: CASSLPGQGYGYTF

v_call: TRBV28
clone_size: many
cdr3_length: 14
d_call: TRBD1
j_call: TRBJ1-2
cdr3_nt: TGTGCCAGCAGTCTGATGACAGGGGTCTATGGCTACACCTTC
cdr3_aa: CASSLMTGVYGYTF

v_call: TRBV15
clone_size: many
cdr3_length: 13
d_call: -
j_call: TRBJ1-5
cdr3_nt: TGTGCCACCAGCAGAGATCGCGGACAGCCCCAGCATTTT
cdr3_aa: CATSRDRGQPQHF

v_call: TRBV4-1
clone_size: -
cdr3_length: 16
d_call: TRBD2
j_call: TRBJ2-2
cdr3_nt: TGCGCCAGCAGCCAGGTGCTAGCGGGAGATGGCGGGGAGCTGTTTTTT
cdr3_aa: CASSQVLAGDGGELFF

v_call: TRBV30
clone_size: many
cdr3_length: 14
d_call: -
j_call: TRBJ2-2
cdr3_nt: TGTACCTGGAGCAGGGCCGCGAACACCGGGGAGCTGTTTTTT
cdr3_aa: CTWSRAANTGELFF

v_call: TRBV20-1
clone_size: many
cdr3_length: 13
d_call: -
j_call: TRBJ2-7
cdr3_nt: TGCAGTGCTAGAGATGGCTACTCCTACGAGCAGTACTTC
cdr3_aa: CSARDGYSYEQYF

v_call: TRBV20-1
clone_size: many
cdr3_length: 16
d_call: -
j_call: TRBJ1-1
cdr3_nt: TGCAGTGCTAGAGATCCTTTCGGACACCAGAACACTGAAGCTTTCTTT
cdr3_aa: CSARDPFGHQNTEAFF